The sequence of this TCR beta chain was determined in a study of cytomegalovirus exposure and HLA in healthy donors. Nominal health characterized the donors when sampled, though unrecorded immune exposures were likely. With regard to this clone: The antigen is not known.

Study-level points and caveats: Common viral pathogens (according to a later analysis) appeared linked to several of the most significant clusters.

Germline CDR1 is MNHEY and CDR2 is SMNVEV (reference sequence). The CDR3 is 19 amino acids. The trim removed 0 bases at V and 3 bases at J, leaving 14 bases unmatched. Researchers ran the PCR with 60 Vbeta and 13 Jbeta primers. TCRdb's table, derived via immunoSEQ multiplex PCR, lists solely in-frame clones and lacks some. This table holds about 140,000 clones, 82% found once. The chain links TRBV27 to TRBJ2-7; 10 bases map to TRBD2. This clonotype was obtained from a woman aged 50 to 60 in good health and CMV-seropositive. The sequenced material came from PBMCs. For the CDR3, the DNA is TGTGCCAGCAGTTTATCGCAGCGGGAGGGCCGGGCTCTTGTCTACGAGCAGTACTTC. The encoded protein is CASSLSQREGRALVYEQYF.